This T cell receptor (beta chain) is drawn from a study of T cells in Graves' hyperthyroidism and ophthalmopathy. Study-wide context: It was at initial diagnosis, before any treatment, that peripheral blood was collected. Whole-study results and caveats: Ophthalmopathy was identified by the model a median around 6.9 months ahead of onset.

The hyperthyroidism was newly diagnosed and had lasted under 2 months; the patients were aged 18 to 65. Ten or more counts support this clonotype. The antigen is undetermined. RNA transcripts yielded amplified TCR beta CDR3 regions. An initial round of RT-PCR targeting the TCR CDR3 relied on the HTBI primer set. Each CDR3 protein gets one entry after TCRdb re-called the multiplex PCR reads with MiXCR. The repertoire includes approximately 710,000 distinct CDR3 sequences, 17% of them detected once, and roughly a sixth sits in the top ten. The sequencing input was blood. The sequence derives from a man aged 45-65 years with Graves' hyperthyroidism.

The CDR3 DNA reads as TGTGCCACCCAGCCGTTGAGAAATGAAAAACTGTTTTTT. Translating gives CATQPLRNEKLFF. The V and J genes are TRBV2 and TRBJ1-4; D unclear. Trimming removed 10 bases at V and 5 bases at J, with 14 bases between. Germline V gene data show CDR1 as SNHLY and CDR2 as FYNNEI. CDR3 length: 13 amino acids.